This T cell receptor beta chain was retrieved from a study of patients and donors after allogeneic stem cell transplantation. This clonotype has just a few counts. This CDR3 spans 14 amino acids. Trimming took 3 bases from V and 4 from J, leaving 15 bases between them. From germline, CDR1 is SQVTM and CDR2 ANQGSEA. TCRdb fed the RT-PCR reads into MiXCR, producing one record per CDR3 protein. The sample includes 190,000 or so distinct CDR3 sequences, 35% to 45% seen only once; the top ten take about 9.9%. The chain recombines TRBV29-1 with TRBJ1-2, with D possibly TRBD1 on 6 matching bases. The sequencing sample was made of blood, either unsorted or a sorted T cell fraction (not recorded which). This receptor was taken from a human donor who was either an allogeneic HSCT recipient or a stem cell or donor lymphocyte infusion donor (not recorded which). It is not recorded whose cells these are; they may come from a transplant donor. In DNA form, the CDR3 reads TGCAGCGTTGACATCTCCAGGGGAGGCTATGGCTACACCTTC. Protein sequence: CSVDISRGGYGYTF.